The subject of this entry is one TCR beta chain. Its antigen is not known. This sample is drawn from a study of T cells in Graves' hyperthyroidism and ophthalmopathy. Overall study findings and caveats: Within blood appeared most thyroid clonotypes that had expanded above 0.001. Prediction of ophthalmopathy progression came a median roughly 7.1 months pre-onset.

Uncontrolled infection, other autoimmune disease, pregnancy or lactation disqualified patients from enrolment. It was RNA transcripts that yielded the amplified TCR beta CDR3 regions. An initial round of RT-PCR targeting the TCR CDR3 relied on the HTBI primer set. TCRdb analysed the multiplex PCR reads with MiXCR anew, one entry per CDR3 protein. This sample has more than 75,000 distinct CDR3 sequences; around 52% occur once, and the top ten carry roughly 26%. The length of the CDR3 is 12 residues. The J segment lost 6 bases and the V segment lost 9 bases, leaving 5 bases of the junction unmatched. Germline V gene sequence: CDR1 ENHRY, CDR2 SYGVKD.

The source material was blood. The sequence came from a woman between 35 and 50 years old with Graves' hyperthyroidism. The chain couples TRBV10-3 to TRBJ1-1, with 9 positions matching TRBD1. This CDR3 is CAIQTGGAEAFF. As DNA, the CDR3 is TGTGCCATTCAAACAGGGGGCGCTGAAGCTTTCTTT.